A single T cell receptor (beta chain) is shown here with its context. Its antigen is not yet known. The sample holds no much larger clone one base away, and base qualities are not on file. Library method: 5' RACE. Instrument used: Illumina HiSeq 2500. The second PCR ran for roughly 6 to 11 cycles and used a J-beta primer mix along with a sample-barcoded 5' primer. Each TCR beta cDNA molecule received a unique molecular identifier from a template-switch 5' adaptor carrying 12 random nucleotides. At least 2.5 million CDR3-containing paired-end reads were obtained from each sample. The Mint cDNA synthesis kit, primed by a TRBC-specific oligonucleotide, was used to synthesize first-strand cDNA from all RNA. All cDNA was treated with uracil-DNA glycosylase and then went through a first 18-cycle PCR with the universal primers M1SS and BC2_uni_R. Under the source paper's analysis protocol: For normalization, 1 million high-quality reads, each with a distinct molecular identifier, were randomly selected from each sample. Reads sharing molecular identifiers were discarded rather than binned into consensus sequences. CDR3 identification, clonotype clustering and error correction used MiTCR with a Q25 quality threshold and the strictest error-elimination algorithm. A nonparametric unseen species model with Euler transformation was used to estimate lower-bound total TCR beta diversity. TCRdb applied fastp at Q25 and MiXCR to the public reads, then kept only in-frame beta chains. CDR3 protein sequences are deduplicated, and each keeps its most common genes and DNA. For this entry, the V and J calls and clone size follow TCRdb and not the study's own pipeline. The sample records about 1.1 million distinct CDR3 sequences, around two fifths of which are singletons. The leading ten clones occupy around 13% of the sample.

This sample was taken from a study of blood T cells in healthy people across ages (dated by TCRdb to 2014 to 2015). With regard to the full study: In model experiments, template switching captured about one uniquely barcoded TCR beta cDNA molecule for every two T cells. The study measured age-related changes in TCR beta repertoire diversity using deep sequencing normalized with unique cDNA molecular identifiers. The donors were divided into four age groups: young (average around 15 years), middle-aged (under 40), aged (about 62) and long-lived (about 80). To avoid experimental bias, donors of different ages were distributed randomly across sequencing lanes. Using the same blood draw, the study looked at two additional independent replicas of 1 million unique cDNA reads for two donors, one aged 18 to 30 and the other aged 80 or older. What the authors observed across the whole study: Compared with the aged group, the long-lived group had more naive CD4+ T cells, fewer expanded clones and increased TCR diversity, suggesting age selection. As age increased, observed TCR beta diversity per million T cells dropped in a roughly linear way, and a significant reduction was already evident by age around 41. Because the CMV infection status of the donors was unknown, age-related changes in expanded clonotypes may potentially have been confounded. Estimates of total diversity from one million sequenced T cells were regarded as lower bounds and underestimates. The percentage of naive T cells measured by flow cytometry correlated strongly with observed TCR beta diversity. Since profiling was done on bulk unsorted PBMCs, naive and antigen-experienced compartments could not be conclusively compared.

The donors were around 39 Caucasian individuals from Russia, aged about 6 to 95 years, who were systemically healthy. Each donor gave about 9.7 milliliters of peripheral blood, drawn into EDTA-treated Vacutainer tubes. Ficoll-Paque density-gradient centrifugation was used to isolate PBMCs, with at least 6.5 million per sample. Trizol reagent was used to extract total RNA from PBMCs, with at least 5.5 micrograms per sample. For every donor, an aliquot of PBMCs went through flow cytometry to measure the percentages of naive CD45RAhigh/CD27high T cells. From cysteine to phenylalanine, the CDR3 is 13 amino acids long. Only the CDR3 part of the read is kept: 39 bases, read in frame from the first base. CDR1 SGHNT and CDR2 YENEEA are derived from the germline V gene. The germline V end is reduced by 4 bases and the J end by 8 bases; junction bases left unmatched: 4.

The sequence is built from TRBV11-3 and TRBJ2-1; the junction holds 8 bases that match TRBD1. This sequence was found in a young man in good health. The sequenced material came from blood. The bases are TGTGCCAGCAGCTCGGACAGGGACTATGAGCAGTTCTTC. The resulting protein is CASSSDRDYEQFF.